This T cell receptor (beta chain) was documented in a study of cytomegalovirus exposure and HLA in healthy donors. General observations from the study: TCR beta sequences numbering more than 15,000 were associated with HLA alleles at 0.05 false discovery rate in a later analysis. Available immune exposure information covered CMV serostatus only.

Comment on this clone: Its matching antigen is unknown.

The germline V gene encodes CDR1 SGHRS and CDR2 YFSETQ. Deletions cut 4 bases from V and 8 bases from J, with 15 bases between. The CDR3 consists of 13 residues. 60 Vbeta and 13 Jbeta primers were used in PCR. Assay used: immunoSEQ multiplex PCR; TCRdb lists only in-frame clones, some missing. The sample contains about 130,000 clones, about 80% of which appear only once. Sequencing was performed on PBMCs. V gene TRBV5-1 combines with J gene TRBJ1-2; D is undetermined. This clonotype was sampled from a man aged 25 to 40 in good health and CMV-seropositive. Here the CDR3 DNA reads TGCGCCAGCAGCAGCATCGGGATTAAAGGCTACACCTTC. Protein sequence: CASSSIGIKGYTF.